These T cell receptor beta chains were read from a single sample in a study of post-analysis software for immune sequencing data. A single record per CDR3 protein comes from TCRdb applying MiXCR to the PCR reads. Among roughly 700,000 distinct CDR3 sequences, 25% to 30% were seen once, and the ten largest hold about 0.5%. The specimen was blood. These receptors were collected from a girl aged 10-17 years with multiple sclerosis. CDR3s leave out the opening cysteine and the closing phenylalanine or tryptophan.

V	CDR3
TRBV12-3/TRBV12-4	ASSKQGWTNYGYT
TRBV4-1	ASSQEGSGLQETQF
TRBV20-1	SALPFVGASIARST
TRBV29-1	SVLRRLGQSNEKLF
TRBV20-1	SARGPASYNEQF
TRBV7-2	ASSLALDHTDTQY
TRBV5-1	ASSSLGLAGGGGEQY
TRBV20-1	SGKGGTGANQPQH
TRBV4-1	ASSRDSNQPQH
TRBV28	ASSSPRSTDTQY
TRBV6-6	ASSYSNRQGRDNEQF
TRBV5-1	ASSLASSGINEQF
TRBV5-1	ASTEGAGGNIQY
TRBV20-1	SASRVGTNEKLF
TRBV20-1	SAFRTYGDEKLF
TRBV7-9	ASSEDRADQPQH
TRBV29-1	SARGQGPGELF
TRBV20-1	SARDSGREVWAEAF
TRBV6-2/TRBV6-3	ASSYSGSGAESTDTQY
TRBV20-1	SAGRDTHTGNIQY
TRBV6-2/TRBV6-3	ASTQGGNQPQH
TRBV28	ASSILSGTYEQY
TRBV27	ASSPDSGTYNEQF
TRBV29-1	SVEGPESYEQY
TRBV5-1	ASSSTSGGSTDTQY
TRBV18	VSSPGSGYEQY
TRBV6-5	TSSYSNRGPYNEQF
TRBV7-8	ASSLYTDRGSEQY
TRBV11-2	ASSLDPPGAGSGANVLT
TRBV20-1	SARDNSYEQY
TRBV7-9	ASSPYVLDTQY
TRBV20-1	SATGESYEQY
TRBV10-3	AITLDGLGQY
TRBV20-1	SANGLAGAYNEQF
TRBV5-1	ASSLGLAGVHEQF
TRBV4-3	ASSQDPVGRANTDTQY
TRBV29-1	SVEEGLSEQY
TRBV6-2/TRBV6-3	ASSYWLELYNEQF
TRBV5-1	ASSLAEGSTEAF
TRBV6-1	ASSEVGGDQPQH
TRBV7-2	ASSLAAGLAGGPQETQY
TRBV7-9	ASSLWGQDNQPQH
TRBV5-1	ASSRDSRYTDTQY
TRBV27	ASRLEEFKETQY
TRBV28	ASSSPFRATGETQY
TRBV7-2	ASSLSSGNRETQY
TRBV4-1	ASSQSLADEQF
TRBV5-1	ASSSGTGATEAF
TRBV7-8	ASSRRSRLSGANVLT
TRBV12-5	ASGRDRSNYGYT
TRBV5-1	ASSLDDTLGYGYT
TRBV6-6	ASSPGEGKLF
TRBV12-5	ASGRGLAGGYNEQF
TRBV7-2	ASSPAGGPTYEQY
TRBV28	ASSFSYYNEQY